This TCR beta chain was retrieved from a study of blood T cell repertoires in COVID-19. Assay: immunoSEQ multiplex PCR; the TCRdb copy retains only in-frame clones and omits some. Found here are 200,000 to 300,000 clones, about 80% of them singletons; the top ten hold roughly 2%. Per the germline V gene, CDR1 is SGHVS and CDR2 is FNYEAQ. This CDR3 is built from 15 residues. Trimming removed 5 bases from V and 3 bases from J; junction bases left unmatched: 6. The source is a man under 40 who had recovered from COVID-19. The chain joins TRBV7-6 to TRBJ2-2; TRBD2 agrees at 7 bases. The material sequenced was peripheral blood. The CDR3 DNA reads as TGTGCCAGCAGCCCCACCGCGGGGGACACCGGGGAGCTGTTTTTT. Its translation is CASSPTAGDTGELFF.